This record covers a single T cell receptor beta chain. The assay was immunoSEQ multiplex PCR, and TCRdb's table has in-frame clones only and misses some. The sample has about 34,000 clones; around 83% are singletons. Drawing of blood for sampling happened at baseline, at cycle 4 day 1, and at cycle 7 day 1. The length of the CDR3 is 16 residues. Trimming removed 2 bases from V and 6 bases from J; junction bases left unmatched: 7. Germline V gives CDR1 LNHDA, CDR2 SQIVND (reference sequence). The entry originates in a study of OX40 agonist ivuxolimab in advanced cancers. Study in general: A male proportion of just over 80% was recorded, with mean age approximately 57 years and range roughly 23 to 79.

The material was CD4+ or CD8+ T cells sorted from blood, obtained in a trial of the OX40 agonist ivuxolimab. This clonotype was sampled from an adult with an advanced solid tumor such as melanoma, head and neck, liver or kidney cancer. The V and J genes are TRBV19 and TRBJ2-2; 9 nucleotides align to TRBD2. CDR3 amino acids: CASSINGGGAPGELFF. The CDR3, as DNA: TGTGCCAGTAGTATAAACGGCGGGGGGGCGCCCGGGGAGCTGTTTTTT.